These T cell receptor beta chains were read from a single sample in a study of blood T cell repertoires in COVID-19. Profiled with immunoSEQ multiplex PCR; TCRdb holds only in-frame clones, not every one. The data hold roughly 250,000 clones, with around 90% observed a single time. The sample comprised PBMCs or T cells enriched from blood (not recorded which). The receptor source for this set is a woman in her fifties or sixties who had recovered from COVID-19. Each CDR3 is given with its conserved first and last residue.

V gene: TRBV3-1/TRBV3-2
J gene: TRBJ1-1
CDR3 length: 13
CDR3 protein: CASRKQGKDEAFF

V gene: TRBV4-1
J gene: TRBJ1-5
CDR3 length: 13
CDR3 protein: CASSQQVDQPQHF

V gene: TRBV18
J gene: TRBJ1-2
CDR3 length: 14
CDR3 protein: CASSPTEGTYGYTF

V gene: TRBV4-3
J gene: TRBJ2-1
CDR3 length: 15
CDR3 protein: CASSQDLAEYNEQFF

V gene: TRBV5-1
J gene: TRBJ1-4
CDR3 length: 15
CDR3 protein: CASSAGDRGNEKLFF

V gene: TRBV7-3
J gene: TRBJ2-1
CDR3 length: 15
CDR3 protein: CASSSTLAGYNEQFF

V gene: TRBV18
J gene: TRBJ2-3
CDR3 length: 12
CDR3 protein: CASSTPGQGEYF

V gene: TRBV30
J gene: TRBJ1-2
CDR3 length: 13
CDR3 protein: CAWSPAANYGYTF

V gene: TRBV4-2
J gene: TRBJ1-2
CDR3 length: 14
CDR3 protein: CASSQDPLRKGYTF

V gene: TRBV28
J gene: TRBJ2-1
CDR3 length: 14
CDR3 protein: CASGVGREIYEQFF

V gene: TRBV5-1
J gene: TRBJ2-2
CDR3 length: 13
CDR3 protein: CASSFSTTGELFF

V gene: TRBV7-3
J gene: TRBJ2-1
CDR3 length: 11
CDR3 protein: CASSFEGEQFF

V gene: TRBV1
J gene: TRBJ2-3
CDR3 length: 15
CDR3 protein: CTSSRTSGRTDTQYF

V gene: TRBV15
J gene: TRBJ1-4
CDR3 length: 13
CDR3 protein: CATSRGAAEKLFF

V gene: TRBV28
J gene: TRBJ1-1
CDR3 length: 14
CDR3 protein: CASSTAGGVTEAFF

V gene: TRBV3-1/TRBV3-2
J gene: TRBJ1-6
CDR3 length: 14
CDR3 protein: CASSPQGSHSPLHF

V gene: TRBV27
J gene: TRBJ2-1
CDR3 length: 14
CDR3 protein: CASSLLTSTDEQFF

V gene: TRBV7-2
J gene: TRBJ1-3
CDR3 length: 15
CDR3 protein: CASSSRAYSGNTIYF

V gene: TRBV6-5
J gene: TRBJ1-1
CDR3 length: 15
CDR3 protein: CASSSADQGEPEAFF

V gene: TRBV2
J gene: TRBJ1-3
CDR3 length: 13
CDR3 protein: CASSAESGNTIYF

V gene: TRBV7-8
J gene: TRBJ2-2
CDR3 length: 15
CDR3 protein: CASSLFRGDTGELFF

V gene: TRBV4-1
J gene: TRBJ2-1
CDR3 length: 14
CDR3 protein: CASSPRDSYNEQFF

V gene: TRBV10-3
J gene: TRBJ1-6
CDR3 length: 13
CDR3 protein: CAIRGGGASPLHF

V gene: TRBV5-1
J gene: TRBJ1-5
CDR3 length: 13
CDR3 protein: CASSLAPNQPQHF

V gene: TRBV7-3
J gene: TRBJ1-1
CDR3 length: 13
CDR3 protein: CASSLNMRAEAFF